This TCR beta chain appears in the sequencing data of a study of Graves' ophthalmopathy and Graves' hyperthyroidism. Scientists amplified the TCR beta CDR3 regions from RNA transcripts. RT-PCR in the first round used HTBI primers; a second-round multiplex PCR followed. A single record per CDR3 protein comes from TCRdb applying MiXCR to the multiplex PCR reads. The sample has roughly 1.1 million distinct CDR3 sequences; roughly 35% are singletons. Study observations and caveats: In separating ophthalmopathy from stable hyperthyroidism, a 13-signature model achieved about 90% sensitivity and about 80% specificity. Most thyroid clonotypes with frequency above 0.001 were detected in blood too.

Pregnancy or lactation, uncontrolled infections and other autoimmune diseases were grounds for excluding patients. Diagnoses were established from clinical symptoms, serum thyroxine, TRAb, thyroid ultrasound and orbital computed tomography. As to this clonotype: No antigen is known for it.

The sequenced sample was peripheral blood or thyroid tissue (not recorded which). The source is an adult man with Graves' hyperthyroidism.

The CDR3 region is CAIQRNSNQPQHF. The CDR3 nucleotides read TGTGCCATTCAGAGGAATAGCAATCAGCCCCAGCATTTT. The rearrangement joins TRBV24-1 to TRBJ1-5, with D unclear. Germline CDR1 is KGHDR and CDR2 is SFDVKD. The CDR3 length is 13 residues. Between the trimmed V and J ends, which lost 11 bases and 0 bases, there was a span of 10 bases.